This T cell receptor beta chain stems from a study of blood T cell repertoires in COVID-19. In the study overall: T cells, B-cell-depleted T cells, or PBMCs provided the cDNA or gDNA that served as material.

CDR3 length: 17 amino acids. Germline CDR1 MDHEN, CDR2 SYDVKM. Trimming took 3 bases from V and 5 from J, leaving 22 bases between them. Produced via immunoSEQ multiplex PCR; TCRdb's table is partial and in-frame only. The profile shows 110,000 or so clones, about four fifths of them singletons. V gene TRBV28 combines with J gene TRBJ1-1; D is perhaps TRBD1 (6 bases). The sample consisted of peripheral blood. The clonotype originates from a human donor in a cohort sampled during active COVID-19. The DNA for the CDR3 is TGTGCCAGCAGTTTGGGCCCGGCGGGGGGGCGAAGAACTGAAGCTTTCTTT. Its translation is CASSLGPAGGRRTEAFF.